A selection of T cell receptor beta chains follows, all from one sample in a study of early T cells in non-severe SARS-CoV-2 infection. Using its own MiXCR run on the 5' RACE reads, TCRdb lists one record per CDR3 protein. The repertoire holds tens of thousands of distinct CDR3 sequences, with under 11% as singletons. Material for sequencing was whole blood. The receptors come from an adult who was a healthcare worker with PCR-confirmed SARS-CoV-2 infection or an uninfected control (not recorded which). The CDR3 runs from the conserved cysteine through the conserved F or W. The order of the fields is clone size, D gene, J gene, V gene, CDR3 DNA, CDR3 protein. The D gene is left open where the match is weak. The size entry is marked missing in some rows and otherwise reads once, few, many or a size class.

clone size: .; D gene: .; J gene: TRBJ1-2; V gene: TRBV12-5; CDR3 DNA: TGTGCTAGTGTACCGGGGGGGACCTATGGCTACACCTTC; CDR3 protein: CASVPGGTYGYTF
clone size: .; D gene: .; J gene: TRBJ2-7; V gene: TRBV20-1; CDR3 DNA: TGCAGTGCTAGAAGCCAAAACGGAGTCTACGAGCAGTACTTC; CDR3 protein: CSARSQNGVYEQYF
clone size: many; D gene: .; J gene: TRBJ2-1; V gene: TRBV7-7; CDR3 DNA: TGTGCTAGCAGCTTAGCGGGACAGGGAGGCAATGAGCAGTTCTTC; CDR3 protein: CASSLAGQGGNEQFF
clone size: many; D gene: .; J gene: TRBJ1-2; V gene: TRBV13; CDR3 DNA: TGTGCCAGCAGCGTAACAGGGCCGCTAAGCTACACCTTC; CDR3 protein: CASSVTGPLSYTF
clone size: many; D gene: TRBD2; J gene: TRBJ2-3; V gene: TRBV7-2; CDR3 DNA: TGTGCCAGCAGCCGATCACTAGCGGGAGGATTGAGGACAGATACGCAGTATTTT; CDR3 protein: CASSRSLAGGLRTDTQYF
clone size: .; D gene: .; J gene: TRBJ2-2; V gene: TRBV11-2; CDR3 DNA: TGTGCCAGCAGCTTAGTCCAACTAGGGAACACCGGGGAGCTGTTTTTT; CDR3 protein: CASSLVQLGNTGELFF
clone size: many; D gene: TRBD1; J gene: TRBJ1-6; V gene: TRBV9; CDR3 DNA: TGTGCCAGCAGCGTTGGGACAGGGAGATCACCCCTCCACTTT; CDR3 protein: CASSVGTGRSPLHF
clone size: many; D gene: .; J gene: TRBJ1-1; V gene: TRBV20-1; CDR3 DNA: TGCAGTGCTAGAGAAATACAGGGAGTTCCTGAAGCTTTCTTT; CDR3 protein: CSAREIQGVPEAFF
clone size: many; D gene: .; J gene: TRBJ2-6; V gene: TRBV7-2; CDR3 DNA: TGTGCCAGCAGCTTGGGGGACCCCGGGGCCAACGTCCTGACTTTC; CDR3 protein: CASSLGDPGANVLTF
clone size: .; D gene: .; J gene: TRBJ1-1; V gene: TRBV21-1; CDR3 DNA: TGTGCCAGCCTCCATCCAGGGCTGTGGAGCACTGAAGCTTTCTTT; CDR3 protein: CASLHPGLWSTEAFF
clone size: few; D gene: .; J gene: TRBJ1-1; V gene: TRBV29-1; CDR3 DNA: TGCAGCTGTCGGGCCTCTACCATGAACACTGAAGCTTTCTTT; CDR3 protein: CSCRASTMNTEAFF
clone size: many; D gene: .; J gene: TRBJ1-5; V gene: TRBV7-6; CDR3 DNA: TGTGCCAGCAGCTTATCGGTGGCCGAGAATCAGCCCCAGCATTTT; CDR3 protein: CASSLSVAENQPQHF
clone size: many; D gene: .; J gene: TRBJ1-1; V gene: TRBV14; CDR3 DNA: TGTGCCAGCAGCCAAGATACGGGATTCGGTTTGGGGAACACTGAAGCTTTCTTT; CDR3 protein: CASSQDTGFGLGNTEAFF
clone size: many; D gene: .; J gene: TRBJ2-7; V gene: TRBV19; CDR3 DNA: TGTGCCAGTAGTATGGGTTACGAGCAGTACTTC; CDR3 protein: CASSMGYEQYF
clone size: many; D gene: TRBD1; J gene: TRBJ2-4; V gene: TRBV12-5; CDR3 DNA: TGTGCTAGTGGTTTCTCGACAGGGGGAAACATTCAGTACTTC; CDR3 protein: CASGFSTGGNIQYF
clone size: .; D gene: TRBD2; J gene: TRBJ2-1; V gene: TRBV7-6; CDR3 DNA: TGTGCCAGCACCGATGGACTAGAGCTGACGGATGAGCAGTTCTTC; CDR3 protein: CASTDGLELTDEQFF
clone size: .; D gene: .; J gene: TRBJ2-3; V gene: TRBV21-1; CDR3 DNA: TGTGCCAGCAGCAAATGGGGCGCCGGGGATACGCAGTATTTT; CDR3 protein: CASSKWGAGDTQYF